What follows describes a single T cell receptor beta chain. Its antigen remains unknown. Sequenced by immunoSEQ multiplex PCR; TCRdb stores in-frame clones only, minus some. The repertoire includes about 18,000 clones, roughly 82% of them detected once, and approximately 8.4% sits in the top ten. These data originate in a study of T cell clonotyping in hematopoietic cell transplantation. Study-wide background: Recipients' pretransplant samples followed cytoreduction.

Broader study findings: Recipient TCR diversity dropped after transplant; expanded clonotypes rose from day 30 to 180. Without cell sorting, CD4 versus CD8 contributions remain unresolved.

Time point described: recipient sample about 28 days before transplant, after cytoreduction. Germline V gene data show CDR1 as MNHEY and CDR2 as SVGAGI. The CDR3 is made up of 14 amino acids. After removal of 7 bases from V and 3 bases from J, the junction contained 6 bases not matched to a gene. This TCR came from a man aged 50-60 years with acute myeloid leukemia. Some clones in this sample may be carry-over from other donors' samples. V usage is TRBV6-5 and J usage is TRBJ2-1; the match to TRBD1 covers 7 bases. The sequencing used peripheral blood mononuclear cells, collected before stem cell transplant. CDR3: CASKRRDSYNEQFF. The CDR3 region has the DNA TGTGCCAGCAAACGCCGGGACAGCTACAATGAGCAGTTCTTC.